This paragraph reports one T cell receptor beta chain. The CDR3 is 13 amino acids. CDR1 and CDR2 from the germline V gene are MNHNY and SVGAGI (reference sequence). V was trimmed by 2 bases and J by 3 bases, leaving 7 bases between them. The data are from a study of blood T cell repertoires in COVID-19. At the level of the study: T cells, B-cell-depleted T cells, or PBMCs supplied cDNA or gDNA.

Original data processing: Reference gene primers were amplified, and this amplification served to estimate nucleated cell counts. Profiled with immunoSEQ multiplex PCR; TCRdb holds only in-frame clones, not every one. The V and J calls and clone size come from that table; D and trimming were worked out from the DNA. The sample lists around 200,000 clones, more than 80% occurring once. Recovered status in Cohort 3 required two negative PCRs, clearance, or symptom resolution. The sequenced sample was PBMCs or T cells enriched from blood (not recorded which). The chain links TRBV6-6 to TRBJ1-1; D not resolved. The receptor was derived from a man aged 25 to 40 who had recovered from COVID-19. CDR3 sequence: CASSYLQYTEAFF. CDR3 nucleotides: TGTGCCAGCAGTTACCTGCAGTACACTGAAGCTTTCTTT.